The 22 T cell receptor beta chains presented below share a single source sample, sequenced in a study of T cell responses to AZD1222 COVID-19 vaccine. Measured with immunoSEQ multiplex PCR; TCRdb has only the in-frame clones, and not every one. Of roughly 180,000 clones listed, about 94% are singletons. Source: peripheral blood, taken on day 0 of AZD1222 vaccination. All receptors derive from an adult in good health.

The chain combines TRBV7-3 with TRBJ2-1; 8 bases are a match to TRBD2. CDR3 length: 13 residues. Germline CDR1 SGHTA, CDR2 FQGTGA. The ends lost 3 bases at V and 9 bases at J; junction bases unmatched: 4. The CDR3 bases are TGTGCCAGCAGCTTGAGCGGGAGATCTGAGCAGTTCTTC. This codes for CASSLSGRSEQFF. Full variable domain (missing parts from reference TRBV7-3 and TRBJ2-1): GAGVSQTPSNKVTEKGKYVELRCDPISGHTALYWYRQSLGQGPEFLIYFQGTGAADDSGLPNDRFFAVRPEGSVSTLKIQRTERGDSAVYLCASSLSGRSEQFFGPGTRLTVL.

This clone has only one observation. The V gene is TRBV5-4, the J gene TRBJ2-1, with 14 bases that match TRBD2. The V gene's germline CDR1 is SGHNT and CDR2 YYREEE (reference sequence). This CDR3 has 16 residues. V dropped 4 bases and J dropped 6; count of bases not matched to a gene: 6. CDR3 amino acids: CASSLGTSGSINEQFF. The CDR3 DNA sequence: TGTGCCAGCAGCCTGGGGACTAGCGGGAGCATCAATGAGCAGTTCTTC.

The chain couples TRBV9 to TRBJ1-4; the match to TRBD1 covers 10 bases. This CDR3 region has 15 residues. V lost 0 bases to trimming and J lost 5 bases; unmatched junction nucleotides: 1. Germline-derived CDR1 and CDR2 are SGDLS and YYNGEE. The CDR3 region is CASSVVGQGNEKLFF. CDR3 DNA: TGTGCCAGCAGCGTAGTGGGACAGGGGAATGAAAAACTGTTTTTT.

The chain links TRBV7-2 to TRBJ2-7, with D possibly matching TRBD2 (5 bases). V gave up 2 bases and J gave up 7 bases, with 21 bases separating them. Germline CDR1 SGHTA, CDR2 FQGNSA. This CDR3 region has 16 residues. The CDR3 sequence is CASSLFEWGSPGEQYF. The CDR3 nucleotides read TGTGCCAGCAGCTTATTCGAGTGGGGTAGCCCGGGGGAGCAGTACTTC. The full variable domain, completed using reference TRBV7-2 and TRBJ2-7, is GAGVSQSPSNKVTEKGKDVELRCDPISGHTALYWYRQSLGQGLEFLIYFQGNSAPDKSGLPSDRFSAERTGGSVSTLTIQRTQQEDSAVYLCASSLFEWGSPGEQYFGPGTRLTVT.

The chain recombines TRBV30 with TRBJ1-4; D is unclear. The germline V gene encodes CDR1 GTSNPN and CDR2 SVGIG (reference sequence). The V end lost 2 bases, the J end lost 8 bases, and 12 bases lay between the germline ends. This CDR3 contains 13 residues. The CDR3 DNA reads TGTGCCTGGAGTTTTCGGATTTGGGAAAAACTGTTTTTT. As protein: CAWSFRIWEKLFF.

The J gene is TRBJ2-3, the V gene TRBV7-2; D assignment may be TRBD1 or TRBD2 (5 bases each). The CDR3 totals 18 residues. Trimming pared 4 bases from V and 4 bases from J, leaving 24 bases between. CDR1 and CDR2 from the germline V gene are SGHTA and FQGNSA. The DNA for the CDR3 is TGTGCCAGCAGCTCTAGGCCAGGGAGTAGATCCAGCGCAGATACGCAGTATTTT. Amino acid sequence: CASSSRPGSRSSADTQYF. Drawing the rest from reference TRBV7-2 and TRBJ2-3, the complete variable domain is GAGVSQSPSNKVTEKGKDVELRCDPISGHTALYWYRQSLGQGLEFLIYFQGNSAPDKSGLPSDRFSAERTGGSVSTLTIQRTQQEDSAVYLCASSSRPGSRSSADTQYFGPGTRLTVL.

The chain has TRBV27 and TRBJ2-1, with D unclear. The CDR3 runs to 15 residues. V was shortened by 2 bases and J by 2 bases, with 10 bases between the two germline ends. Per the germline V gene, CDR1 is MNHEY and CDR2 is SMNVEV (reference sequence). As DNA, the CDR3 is TGTGCCAGCAGTTTACCCCCCCCCACCTACAATGAGCAGTTCTTC. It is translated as CASSLPPPTYNEQFF.

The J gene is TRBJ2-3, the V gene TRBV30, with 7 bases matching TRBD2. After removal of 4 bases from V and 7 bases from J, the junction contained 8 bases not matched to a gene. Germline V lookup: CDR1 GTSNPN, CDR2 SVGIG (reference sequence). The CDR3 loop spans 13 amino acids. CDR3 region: CAWTGAGRNTQYF. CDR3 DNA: TGTGCCTGGACAGGAGCGGGAAGGAATACGCAGTATTTT. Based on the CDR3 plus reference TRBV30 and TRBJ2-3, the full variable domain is SQTIHQWPATLVQPVGSPLSLECTVEGTSNPNLYWYRQAAGRGLQLLFYSVGIGQISSEVPQNLSASRPQDRQFILSSKKLLLSDSGFYLCAWTGAGRNTQYFGPGTRLTVL.

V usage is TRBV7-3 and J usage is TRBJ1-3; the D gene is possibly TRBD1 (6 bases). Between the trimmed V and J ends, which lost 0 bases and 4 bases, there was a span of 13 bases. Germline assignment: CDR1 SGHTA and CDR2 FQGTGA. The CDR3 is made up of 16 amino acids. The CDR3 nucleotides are TGTGCCAGCAGCTTAACCGCCGGAGGGGGGGGAAACACCATATATTTT. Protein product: CASSLTAGGGGNTIYF.

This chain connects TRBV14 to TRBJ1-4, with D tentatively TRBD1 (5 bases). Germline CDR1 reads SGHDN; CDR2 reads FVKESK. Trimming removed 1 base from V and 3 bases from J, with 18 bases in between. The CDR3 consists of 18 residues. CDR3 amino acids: CASSQVSGEGIANEKLFF. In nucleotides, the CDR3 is TGTGCCAGCAGCCAAGTTTCGGGGGAAGGGATTGCTAATGAAAAACTGTTTTTT.

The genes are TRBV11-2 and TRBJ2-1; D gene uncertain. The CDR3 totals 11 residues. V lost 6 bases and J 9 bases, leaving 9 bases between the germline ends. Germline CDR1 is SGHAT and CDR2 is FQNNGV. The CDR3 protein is CASSPALEQFF. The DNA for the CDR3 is TGTGCCAGCAGTCCCGCCCTTGAGCAGTTCTTC.

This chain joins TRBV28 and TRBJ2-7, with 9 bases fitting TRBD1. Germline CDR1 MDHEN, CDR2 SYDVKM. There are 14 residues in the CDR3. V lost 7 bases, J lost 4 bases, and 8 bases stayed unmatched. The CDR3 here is CASTPGQGLYEQYF. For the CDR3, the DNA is TGTGCCAGCACCCCGGGACAGGGACTATACGAGCAGTACTTC.

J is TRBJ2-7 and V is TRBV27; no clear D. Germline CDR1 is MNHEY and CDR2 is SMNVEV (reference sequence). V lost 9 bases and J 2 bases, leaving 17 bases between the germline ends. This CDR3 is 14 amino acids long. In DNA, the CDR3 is TGTGCCAGTAGTAGAGCTAGTTGGCCCTACGAGCAGTACTTC. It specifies CASSRASWPYEQYF.

The CDR3 DNA sequence: TGTGCCAGCAGTGAGGTTTCTAGCGGGAGCTACGAGCAGTACTTC. Amino acid sequence: CASSEVSSGSYEQYF. The gene calls are TRBV6-1 and TRBJ2-7; the match to TRBD2 covers 10 bases. The CDR3 has 15 amino acids. Looked up from germline, CDR1 is MNHNS and CDR2 is SASEGT. Trimming took 3 bases from V and 3 from J; bases not matched to a gene: 5.

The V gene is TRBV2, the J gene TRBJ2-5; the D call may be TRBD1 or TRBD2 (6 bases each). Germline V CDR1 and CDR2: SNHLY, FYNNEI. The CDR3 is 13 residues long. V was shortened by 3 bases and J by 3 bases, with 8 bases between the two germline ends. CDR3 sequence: CASSDGGEETQYF. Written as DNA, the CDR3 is TGTGCCAGCAGTGACGGGGGCGAAGAGACCCAGTACTTC.

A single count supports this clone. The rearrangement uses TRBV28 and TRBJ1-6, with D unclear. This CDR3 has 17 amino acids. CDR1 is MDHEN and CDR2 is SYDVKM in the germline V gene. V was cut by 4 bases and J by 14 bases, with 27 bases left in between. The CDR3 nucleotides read TGTGCCAGCAGTTCTGAGTTAAGCCAATTAGGCTTAGAATCCCTCCACTTT. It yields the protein CASSSELSQLGLESLHF.

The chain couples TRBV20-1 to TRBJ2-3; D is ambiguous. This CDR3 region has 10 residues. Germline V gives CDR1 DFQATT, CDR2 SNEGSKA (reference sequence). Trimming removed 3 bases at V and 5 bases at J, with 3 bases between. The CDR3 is CSASRDTQYF. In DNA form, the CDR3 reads TGCAGTGCTAGTAGAGATACGCAGTATTTT.

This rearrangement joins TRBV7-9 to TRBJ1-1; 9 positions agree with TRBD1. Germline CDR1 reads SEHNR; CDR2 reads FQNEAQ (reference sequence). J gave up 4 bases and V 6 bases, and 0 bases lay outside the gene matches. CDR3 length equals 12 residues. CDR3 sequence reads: CASRDRGTEAFF. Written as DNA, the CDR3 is TGTGCCAGCAGGGACAGGGGCACTGAAGCTTTCTTT.

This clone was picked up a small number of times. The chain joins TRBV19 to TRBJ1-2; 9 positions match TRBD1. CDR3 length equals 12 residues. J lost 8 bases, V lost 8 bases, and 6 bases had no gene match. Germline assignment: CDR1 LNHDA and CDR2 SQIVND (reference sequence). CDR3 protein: CASSGQGYGYTF. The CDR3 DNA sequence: TGTGCCAGTTCGGGACAGGGTTACGGCTACACCTTC.

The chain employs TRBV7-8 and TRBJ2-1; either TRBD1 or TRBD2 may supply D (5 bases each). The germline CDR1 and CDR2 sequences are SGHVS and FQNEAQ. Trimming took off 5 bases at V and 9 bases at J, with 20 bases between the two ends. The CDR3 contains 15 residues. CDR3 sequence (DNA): TGTGCCAGCAGCCTCGGGACCAACCCTCTACCTGAGCAGTTCTTC. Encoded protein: CASSLGTNPLPEQFF.

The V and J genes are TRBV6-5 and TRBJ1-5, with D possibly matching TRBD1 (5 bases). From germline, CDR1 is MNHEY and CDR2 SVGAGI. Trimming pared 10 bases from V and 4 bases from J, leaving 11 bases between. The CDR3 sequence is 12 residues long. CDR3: CATGFENQPQHF. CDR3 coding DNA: TGTGCCACAGGGTTCGAGAATCAGCCCCAGCATTTT.

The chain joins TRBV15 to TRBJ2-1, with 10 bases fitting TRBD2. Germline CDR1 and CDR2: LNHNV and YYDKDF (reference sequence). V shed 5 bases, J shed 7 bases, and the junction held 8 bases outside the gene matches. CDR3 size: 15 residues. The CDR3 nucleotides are TGTGCCACCAGCGGGGTAAGCGGGAGGGATAATGAGCAGTTCTTC. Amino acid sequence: CATSGVSGRDNEQFF.